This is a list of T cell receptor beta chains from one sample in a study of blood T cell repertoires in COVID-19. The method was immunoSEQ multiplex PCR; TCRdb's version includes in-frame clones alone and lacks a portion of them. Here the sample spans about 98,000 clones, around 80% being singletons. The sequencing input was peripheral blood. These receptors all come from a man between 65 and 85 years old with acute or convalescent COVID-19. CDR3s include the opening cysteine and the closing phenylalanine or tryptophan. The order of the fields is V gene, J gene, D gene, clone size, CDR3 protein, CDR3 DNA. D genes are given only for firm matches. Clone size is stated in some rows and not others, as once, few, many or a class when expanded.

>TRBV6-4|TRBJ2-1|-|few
CASSTGGDNEQFF
TGTGCCAGCAGTACCGGGGGAGACAATGAGCAGTTCTTC
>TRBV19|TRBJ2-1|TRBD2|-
CASTKTSGNDNEQFF
TGTGCCAGTACGAAGACTAGCGGGAACGACAATGAGCAGTTCTTC
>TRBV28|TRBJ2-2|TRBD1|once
CASSIPWGQGVGELFF
TGTGCCAGCAGTATCCCCTGGGGACAGGGGGTTGGGGAGCTGTTTTTT
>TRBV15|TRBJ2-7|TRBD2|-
CATSWGLAQRDEQYF
TGTGCCACCAGCTGGGGACTAGCGCAAAGGGACGAGCAGTACTTC
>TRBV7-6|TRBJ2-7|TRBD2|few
CASSSWGLAGKYEQYF
TGTGCCAGCAGCTCGTGGGGACTAGCGGGAAAGTACGAGCAGTACTTC
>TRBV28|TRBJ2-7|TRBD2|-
CASSLSLAAHEQYF
TGTGCCAGCAGTTTAAGCCTAGCGGCCCACGAGCAGTACTTC
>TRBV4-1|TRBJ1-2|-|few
CASSQALGLGYTF
TGCGCCAGCAGCCAGGCTTTGGGACTTGGCTACACCTTC
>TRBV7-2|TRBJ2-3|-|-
CASSLRVTTQYF
TGTGCCAGCAGCTTACGGGTCACAACGCAGTATTTT
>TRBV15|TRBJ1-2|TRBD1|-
CATSARRRGQNHGYTF
TGTGCCACCAGCGCCCGGCGGAGGGGGCAGAATCATGGCTACACCTTC
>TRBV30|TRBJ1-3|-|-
CAWIWSSGNTIYF
TGTGCCTGGATTTGGAGCTCTGGAAACACCATATATTTT
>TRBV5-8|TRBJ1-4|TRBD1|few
CASSFDRASEKLFF
TGTGCCAGCAGCTTTGACAGGGCTAGCGAAAAACTGTTTTTT
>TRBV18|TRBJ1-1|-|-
CASSPVAQMNTEAFF
TGTGCCAGCTCACCTGTTGCACAAATGAACACTGAAGCTTTCTTT
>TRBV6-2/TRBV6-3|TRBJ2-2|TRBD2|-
CASSAARSSGRARLTGELFF
TGTGCCAGCAGTGCAGCGCGATCTAGCGGGAGGGCCCGGCTAACCGGGGAGCTGTTTTTT
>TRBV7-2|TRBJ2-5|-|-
CASSSGVRRRETQYF
TGTGCCAGCAGCTCAGGGGTTAGGAGGAGGGAGACCCAGTACTTC
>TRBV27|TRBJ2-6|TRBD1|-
CASSLPPGTGSVLTF
TGTGCCAGCAGTTTACCCCCCGGGACAGGGAGCGTCCTGACTTTC
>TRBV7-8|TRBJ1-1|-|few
CASSFAFLNTEAFF
TGTGCCAGCAGTTTCGCGTTCCTGAACACTGAAGCTTTCTTT
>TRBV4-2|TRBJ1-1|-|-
CASSQGFQSMNTEAFF
TGTGCCAGCAGCCAAGGTTTCCAGTCAATGAACACTGAAGCTTTCTTT
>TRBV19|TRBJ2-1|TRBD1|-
CASARGTEQFF
TGTGCCAGCGCCAGGGGGACTGAGCAGTTCTTC
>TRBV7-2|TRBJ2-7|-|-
CASSPRQREQYF
TGTGCCAGCAGCCCGCGACAGAGGGAGCAGTACTTC
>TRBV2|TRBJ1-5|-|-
CASGGVYSNQPQHF
TGTGCCAGCGGGGGGGTGTATAGCAATCAGCCCCAGCATTTT
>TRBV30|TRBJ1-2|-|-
CAWSPLDSLNYGYTF
TGTGCCTGGAGTCCTTTGGACAGTCTTAACTATGGCTACACCTTC
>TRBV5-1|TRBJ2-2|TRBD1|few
CASSLDPGTGAGELFF
TGCGCCAGCAGCTTGGATCCCGGGACAGGGGCCGGGGAGCTGTTTTTT
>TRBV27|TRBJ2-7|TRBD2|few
CASSLRASGRVENEQYF
TGTGCCAGCAGTTTACGGGCTAGCGGGAGAGTAGAAAACGAGCAGTACTTC
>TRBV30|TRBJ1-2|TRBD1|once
CAWNNLDRVRGYTF
TGTGCCTGGAACAATCTCGACAGGGTTCGAGGCTACACCTTC
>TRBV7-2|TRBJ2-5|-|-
CASSYQQETQYF
TGTGCCAGCAGTTACCAGCAAGAGACCCAGTACTTC
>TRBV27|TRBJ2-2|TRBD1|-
CASSPGTGWATGELFF
TGTGCCAGCAGTCCCGGGACAGGATGGGCCACCGGGGAGCTGTTTTTT
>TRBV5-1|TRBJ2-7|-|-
CASRESAGGYEQYF
TGCGCCAGCAGAGAGTCGGCGGGCGGTTACGAGCAGTACTTC
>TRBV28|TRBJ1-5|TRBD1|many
CASSSGTGHQPQHF
TGTGCCAGCAGTTCCGGGACAGGACATCAGCCCCAGCATTTT
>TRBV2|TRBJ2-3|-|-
CASSEGGETDTQYF
TGTGCCAGCAGTGAAGGGGGAGAAACAGATACGCAGTATTTT
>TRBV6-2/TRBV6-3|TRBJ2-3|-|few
CASSLLVRTDTQYF
TGTGCCAGCAGTTTACTAGTCCGCACAGATACGCAGTATTTT
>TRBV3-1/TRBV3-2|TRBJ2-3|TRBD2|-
CASSRGGSRADTQYF
TGTGCCAGCAGCCGGGGCGGGAGTCGGGCAGATACGCAGTATTTT
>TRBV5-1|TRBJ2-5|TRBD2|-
CASSSGLAGGPLMETQYF
TGCGCCAGCAGCTCCGGACTAGCGGGAGGGCCGTTGATGGAGACCCAGTACTTC
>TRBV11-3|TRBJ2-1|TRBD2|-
CASSSASGRAGYNEQFF
TGTGCCAGCAGCTCGGCAAGCGGGAGGGCAGGGTACAATGAGCAGTTCTTC
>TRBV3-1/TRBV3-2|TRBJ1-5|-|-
CASSQDSGGGQPQHF
TGTGCCAGCAGCCAAGATAGCGGGGGCGGTCAGCCCCAGCATTTT
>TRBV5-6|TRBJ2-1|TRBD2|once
CASSLIRGGRYNEQFF
TGTGCCAGCAGCTTAATTAGGGGCGGGAGATACAATGAGCAGTTCTTC
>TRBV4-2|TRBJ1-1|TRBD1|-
CASSQDPTGGDEAFF
TGTGCCAGCAGCCAAGATCCGACAGGGGGCGATGAAGCTTTCTTT
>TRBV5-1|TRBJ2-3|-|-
CASVYHPEDTQYF
TGCGCCAGCGTCTATCATCCGGAGGATACGCAGTATTTT
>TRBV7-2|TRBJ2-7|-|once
CASSIGQGGYEQYF
TGTGCCAGCAGCATTGGACAGGGAGGGTACGAGCAGTACTTC
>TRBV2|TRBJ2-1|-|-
CASSEGGWYEQFF
TGTGCCAGCAGTGAAGGAGGATGGTATGAGCAGTTCTTC
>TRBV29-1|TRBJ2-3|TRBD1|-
CSVERDRDADTQYF
TGCAGCGTTGAGCGGGACAGGGATGCAGATACGCAGTATTTT
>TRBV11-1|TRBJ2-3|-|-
CASGLRFSASTDTQYF
TGTGCCAGCGGACTCCGGTTCTCGGCTAGCACAGATACGCAGTATTTT
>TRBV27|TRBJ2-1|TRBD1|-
CASSIQGLSPYVEQFF
TGTGCCAGCAGTATACAGGGGTTGTCCCCCTACGTGGAGCAGTTCTTC
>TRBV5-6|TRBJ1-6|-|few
CASSLRRKGYNSPLHF
TGTGCCAGCAGCTTGAGGAGGAAGGGCTATAATTCACCCCTCCACTTT
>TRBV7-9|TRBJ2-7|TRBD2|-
CASSYSSGIPEQYF
TGTGCCAGCAGCTACAGTAGCGGGATCCCCGAGCAGTACTTC
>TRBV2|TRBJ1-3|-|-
CASSERNLSGNTIYF
TGTGCCAGCAGTGAGAGGAATCTCTCTGGAAACACCATATATTTT
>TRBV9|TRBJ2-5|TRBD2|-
CASSVDSGRGETQYF
TGTGCCAGCAGCGTAGATAGCGGGAGGGGTGAGACCCAGTACTTC
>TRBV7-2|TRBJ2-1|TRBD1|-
CASSREDREQFF
TGTGCCAGCAGCCGCGAGGACAGGGAGCAGTTCTTC
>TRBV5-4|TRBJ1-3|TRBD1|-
CASSVGTVLSGNTIYF
TGTGCCAGCAGCGTCGGGACAGTTCTTTCTGGAAACACCATATATTTT
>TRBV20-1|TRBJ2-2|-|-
CSARAGGELFF
TGCAGTGCTAGAGCCGGCGGGGAGCTGTTTTTT
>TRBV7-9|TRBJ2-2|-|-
CASSPTENTGELFF
TGTGCCAGCAGCCCGACAGAGAACACCGGGGAGCTGTTTTTT
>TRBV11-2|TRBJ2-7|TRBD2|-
CASSLGSGGGGYEQYF
TGTGCCAGCAGCTTAGGTAGCGGGGGGGGCGGCTACGAGCAGTACTTC
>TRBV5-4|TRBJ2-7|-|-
CASSSGTATYEQYF
TGTGCCAGCAGCTCTGGGACTGCCACCTACGAGCAGTACTTC
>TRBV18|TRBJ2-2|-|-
CASSPGLTHTGELFF
TGTGCCAGCTCACCAGGGCTCACTCACACCGGGGAGCTGTTTTTT